Sequencing of this T cell receptor beta chain was carried out in a study of T cell repertoires in cytomegalovirus infection. The CDR3 totals 15 residues. Germline V CDR1 and CDR2: SEHNR, FQNEAQ (reference sequence). V lost 5 bases to trimming and J lost 3 bases; unmatched junction nucleotides: 5. On this clonotype itself: Its target is unknown.

TCRdb passed the reads through MiXCR, listing each CDR3 protein once. Of around 550,000 distinct CDR3 sequences listed, approximately 26% are singletons. General observations from the study: Cumulated frequencies of public TCR beta families served to identify carriers of CMV plus the relevant HLA. The study found HLA-C-restricted CMV-specific TCR beta clonotypes dominating the ex vivo response.

The sample consisted of PBMCs. This clonotype originated in a human donor in good health (CMV status not recorded). Some clones in this sample may be carry-over from other donors' samples. The chain uses TRBV7-9 and TRBJ2-5; 11 bases align to TRBD2. The DNA of the CDR3 is TGTGCCAGCAGCGGCGGGACTAGCGGCAAAGAGACCCAGTACTTC. Translated: CASSGGTSGKETQYF.